This T cell receptor beta chain was sequenced for a study of shared clonotypes between healthy human individuals. Study background: Researchers assigned three CD4 naive, three CD4 memory, two CD8 naive and one CD8 memory plate to each donor.

Libraries were prepared by immunoSEQ multiplex PCR; TCRdb keeps only in-frame clonotypes and omits some of them. The sample records some 380,000 clones, just over 95% being singletons. Donors had no recently reported acute infections or vaccinations and were HIV-negative. Germline V gene data show CDR1 as SQVTM and CDR2 as ANQGSEA. V lost 4 bases and J lost 0, with 7 bases in between. The CDR3 runs to 13 residues. The TCR was taken from a man aged 30 to 45 in good health. V gene TRBV29-1 combines with J gene TRBJ2-1; D is undetermined. The sequencing input was memory CD8+ T cells sorted from blood. Documented subset: CD45RO+ cells pooled with CCR7-negative TemRA cells. CDR3 DNA sequence: TGCAGCGTTGTCCTTTTCTCCTACAATGAGCAGTTCTTC. Amino acid sequence: CSVVLFSYNEQFF.